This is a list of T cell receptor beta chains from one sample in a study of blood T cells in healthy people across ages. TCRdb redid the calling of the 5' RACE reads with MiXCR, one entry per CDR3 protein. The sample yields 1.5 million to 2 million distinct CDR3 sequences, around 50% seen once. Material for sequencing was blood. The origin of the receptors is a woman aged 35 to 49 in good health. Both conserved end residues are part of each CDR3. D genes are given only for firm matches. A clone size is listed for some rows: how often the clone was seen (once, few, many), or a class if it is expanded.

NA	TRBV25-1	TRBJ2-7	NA	TGTGCCAGCAGCGAGGGATGGGAGCAGTACTTC	CASSEGWEQYF
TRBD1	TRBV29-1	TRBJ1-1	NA	TGCAGCGTCGGACCATCCGGGACAGGGGTGAACACTGAAGCTTTCTTT	CSVGPSGTGVNTEAFF
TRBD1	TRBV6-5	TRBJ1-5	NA	TGTGCCAGCAGGGCAGGGGGCAAAGTCAATCAGCCCCAGCATTTT	CASRAGGKVNQPQHF
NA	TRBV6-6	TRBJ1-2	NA	TGTGCCAGCAGTTCGACGGAGGGCTACACCTTC	CASSSTEGYTF
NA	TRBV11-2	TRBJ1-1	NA	TGTGCCAGCCACCAGCGGGGGTCTGAAGCTTTCTTT	CASHQRGSEAFF
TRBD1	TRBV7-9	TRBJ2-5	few	TGTGCCAGCAGCCATGGACAGGGAGGTCCCCAAGAGACCCAGTACTTC	CASSHGQGGPQETQYF
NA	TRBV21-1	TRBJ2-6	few	TGTGCCAGCAGCACCCGTGCGTGGTACTACTCTGGGGCCAACGTCCTGACTTTC	CASSTRAWYYSGANVLTF
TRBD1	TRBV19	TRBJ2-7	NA	TGTGCCAGTAGTAAGGGGACAGGGGAGGCCTACGAGCAGTACTTC	CASSKGTGEAYEQYF
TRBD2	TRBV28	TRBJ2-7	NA	TGTACCAGCAGTCCAGCGGGGGGTCGCTCCTACGAGCAGTACTTC	CTSSPAGGRSYEQYF
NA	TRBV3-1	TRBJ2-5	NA	TGTACCAGCAGCTCGGGGAGCGAGACCCAGTACTTC	CTSSSGSETQYF
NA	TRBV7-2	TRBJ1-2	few	TGTGCCAGCAGCTCCTCCCTCCGGGGCTATGGCTACACCTTC	CASSSSLRGYGYTF
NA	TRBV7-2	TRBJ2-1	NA	TGTGCCAGCAGCTTATCGACGGTTACTTCCTACAATGAGCAGTTCTTC	CASSLSTVTSYNEQFF
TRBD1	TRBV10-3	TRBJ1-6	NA	TGTGCCATCAGTGAAGGACAGGTAGAACCTAGCTCCTATAATTCACCCCTCCACTTT	CAISEGQVEPSSYNSPLHF
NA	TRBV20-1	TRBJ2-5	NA	TGCAGTGCTAGTCCTGACGGGGGAGAGACCCAGTACTTC	CSASPDGGETQYF
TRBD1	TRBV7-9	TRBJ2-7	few	TGTGCCAGCAGTATCGGGACAGTTACCTACGAGCAGTACTTC	CASSIGTVTYEQYF
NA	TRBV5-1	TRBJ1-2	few	TGCGCCAGCAGCAAGGAGAATCCCGCGGCGGCGGGTGGCTACACCTTC	CASSKENPAAAGGYTF
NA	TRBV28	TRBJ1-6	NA	TGTGCCAGCAGATGGACATTAAAATATAATTCACCCCTCCACTTT	CASRWTLKYNSPLHF
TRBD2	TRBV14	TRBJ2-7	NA	TGTGCCAGCAGCCTGGTCAGCGGGGGCTACGAGCAGTACTTC	CASSLVSGGYEQYF
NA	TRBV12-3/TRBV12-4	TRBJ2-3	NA	TGTGCCAGCAGTTTTATTGTGGGAAGGGGGGGGAGCACAGATACGCAGTATTTT	CASSFIVGRGGSTDTQYF
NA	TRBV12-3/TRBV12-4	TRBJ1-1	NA	TGTGCCAGCAGTGTTTCAGACGACACTGAAGCTTTCTTT	CASSVSDDTEAFF
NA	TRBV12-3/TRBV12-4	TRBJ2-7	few	TGTGCCAGCAGTTTAATCGGACAAAGGTACGAGCAGTACTTC	CASSLIGQRYEQYF
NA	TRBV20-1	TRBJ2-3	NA	TGCAGTGCTAGACTTATGACAGATACGCAGTATTTT	CSARLMTDTQYF
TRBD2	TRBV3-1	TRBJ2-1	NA	TGTGCCAGCAGCCCCACCTCGAATAGCGGGAGAAATGAGCAGTTCTTC	CASSPTSNSGRNEQFF
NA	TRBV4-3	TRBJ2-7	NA	TGCGCCAGCAGCATAGGGATAGGGGCCGAGCAGTACTTC	CASSIGIGAEQYF
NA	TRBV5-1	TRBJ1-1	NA	TGCGCCAGCAGCTTGAGGCCTGGGGACACTGAAGCTTTCTTT	CASSLRPGDTEAFF
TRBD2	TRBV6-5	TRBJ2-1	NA	TGTGCCAGCAGTTACTCCCCGGGGGGGGAGCAGTTCTTC	CASSYSPGGEQFF
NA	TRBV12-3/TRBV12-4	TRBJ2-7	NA	TGTGCCAGCAGGACTAGGAGCTCCTACAATGAGCAGTACTTC	CASRTRSSYNEQYF
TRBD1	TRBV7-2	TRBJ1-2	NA	TGTGCCAGCAGCTTAGGGGACAGGGGGCGAGGGGGCTACACCTTC	CASSLGDRGRGGYTF
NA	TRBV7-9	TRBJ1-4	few	TGTGCCAGCAGCTTAGCGGACGCGGGGGTGTTTTTT	CASSLADAGVFF
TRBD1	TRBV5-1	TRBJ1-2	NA	TGCGCCAGCAGCCACCCGACCAAACAGGGGGACTATGGCTACACCTTC	CASSHPTKQGDYGYTF
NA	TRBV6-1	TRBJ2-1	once	TGTGCCAGCACCTCAAGAAGGGACCTTGAGCAGTTCTTC	CASTSRRDLEQFF
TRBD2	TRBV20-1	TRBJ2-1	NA	TGCAGTGCTCCTGGGCCTAGCGGGGGCTACAATGAGCAGTTCTTC	CSAPGPSGGYNEQFF
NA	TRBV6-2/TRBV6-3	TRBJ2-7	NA	TGTGCCAGCAGTCGCAGGGGTGACCCCTACGAGCAGTACTTC	CASSRRGDPYEQYF
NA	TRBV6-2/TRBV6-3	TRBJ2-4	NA	TGTGCCAGCTCCCGGACCGTGAAGAACATTCAGTACTTC	CASSRTVKNIQYF
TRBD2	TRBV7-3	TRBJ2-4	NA	TGTGCCAGCAGCCCCTCCGGGACGGGGGGAACGGCCAAAAACATTCAGTACTTC	CASSPSGTGGTAKNIQYF
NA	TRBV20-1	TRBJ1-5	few	TGCAGTGCTAGAGATCGGCAATATAGCAATCAGCCCCAGCATTTT	CSARDRQYSNQPQHF
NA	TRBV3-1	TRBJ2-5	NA	TGTGCCAGCAGCTTTACTACCAATGAGCAGTACTTC	CASSFTTNEQYF
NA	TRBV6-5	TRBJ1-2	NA	TGTGCCAGCAGCCAGGGGCGGTTGGTGCTTGGCTACACCTTC	CASSQGRLVLGYTF
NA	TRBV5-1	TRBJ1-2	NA	TGCGCCAGCAGCGTGGTGGTGTCGGATGGCTACACCTTC	CASSVVVSDGYTF
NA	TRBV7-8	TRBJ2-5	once	TGTGCCAGCAGCACGACTGTCCAAGAGACCCAGTACTTC	CASSTTVQETQYF
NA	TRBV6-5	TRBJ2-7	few	TGTGCCAGCAGTTACGTGGTGGGCTCCTACGAGCAGTACTTC	CASSYVVGSYEQYF